The 21 T cell receptor beta chains below come from one sample, sequenced in a study of monozygotic twins with inflammatory bowel disease. From its re-call of the 5' RACE reads, TCRdb lists each CDR3 protein once, without DNA. The sample holds some 83,000 distinct CDR3 sequences. Sample: blood. The receptors shown here come from a human donor with ulcerative colitis or Crohn's disease, or a healthy co-twin of an affected twin (not recorded which).

V gene TRBV7-2 combines with J gene TRBJ2-4; the TCRdb D gene call, TRBD2, has no DNA to confirm it. The germline gives CDR1 SGHTA, CDR2 FQGNSA. This CDR3 region has 14 residues. CDR3 sequence reads: CASSSRLAGAPQYF.

J is TRBJ1-1 and V is TRBV7-8; the D gene TCRdb calls, TRBD1, cannot be checked with no DNA. The V gene's germline CDR1 is SGHVS and CDR2 FQNEAQ. This CDR3 has 16 amino acids. CDR3: CASSLDVTGLNTEAFF.

This chain connects TRBV5-1 to TRBJ1-1. In germline, CDR1 is SGHRS, CDR2 YFSETQ. The CDR3 consists of 14 residues. CDR3 loop: CASREPDKNTEAFF.

The CDR3 reads CASSLLWGTGELFF. J is TRBJ2-2 and V is TRBV11-3. The CDR3 consists of 14 residues. Germline assignment: CDR1 SGHNT and CDR2 YENEEA.

The chain employs TRBV29-1 and TRBJ2-1; TCRdb outputs TRBD1, but without DNA this stays unchecked. The germline V gene encodes CDR1 SQVTM and CDR2 ANQGSEA. The CDR3 contains 11 residues. This CDR3 is CSGFRGLAQFF.

This sequence joins TRBV5-4 and TRBJ2-3; the D call from TCRdb, TRBD2, cannot be confirmed without DNA. CDR1 is SGHNT, CDR2 YYREEE, per germline (reference sequence). This CDR3 contains 16 residues. CDR3 sequence reads: CASSLAGTRVTDTQYF.

The chain links TRBV10-3 to TRBJ2-3. The germline V gene has CDR1 ENHRY and CDR2 SYGVKD. This CDR3 has 14 amino acids. The CDR3 sequence is CAISESLGTDTQYF.

V and J are TRBV6-1 and TRBJ2-3; TCRdb gives TRBD1 as the D gene, but with no DNA this cannot be confirmed. The CDR3 has 17 residues. Germline assignment: CDR1 MNHNS and CDR2 SASEGT. The CDR3 sequence: CASAGVGFAEGRDTQYF.

The chain has TRBV2 and TRBJ1-1; the TRBD1 assignment by TCRdb is unverifiable without DNA. In germline, CDR1 is SNHLY, CDR2 FYNNEI. The CDR3 spans 15 residues. CDR3 sequence reads: CASSEMGHLYTEAFF.

The V call is TRBV7-2, the J call TRBJ1-6; TCRdb's D call of TRBD1 is untestable without DNA. This CDR3 region has 16 residues. The germline CDR1 and CDR2 sequences are SGHTA and FQGNSA. The CDR3 is CASSSPQVGKGSPLHF. Based on the CDR3 plus reference TRBV7-2 and TRBJ1-6, the full variable domain is GAGVSQSPSNKVTEKGKDVELRCDPISGHTALYWYRQSLGQGLEFLIYFQGNSAPDKSGLPSDRFSAERTGGSVSTLTIQRTQQEDSAVYLCASSSPQVGKGSPLHFGNGTRLTVT.

This chain connects TRBV20-1 to TRBJ2-3; without DNA, the TCRdb call of TRBD2 cannot be checked. The CDR3 totals 16 residues. The germline gives CDR1 DFQATT, CDR2 SNEGSKA (reference sequence). CDR3: CSARRLAGGRGDTQYF.

The chain carries TRBV7-9 and TRBJ1-6; TCRdb indicates TRBD1, and absent DNA this call remains unverified. CDR1 is SEHNR, CDR2 FQNEAQ, per germline (reference sequence). The CDR3 is 17 amino acids. The CDR3 protein is CASSRLTGTGKNSPLHF.

The chain couples TRBV6-1 to TRBJ1-6; TCRdb reports TRBD1, a call that lacks DNA to check it against. Germline CDR1 is MNHNS and CDR2 is SASEGT. This CDR3 comprises 17 residues. CDR3: CASFPTGSPARNSPLHF.

V is TRBV6-5 and J is TRBJ1-4. The V gene's germline CDR1 is MNHEY and CDR2 SVGAGI. The CDR3 spans 15 residues. CDR3 sequence: CASSYFFSPDKKLFF.

The chain joins TRBV4-1 to TRBJ1-1. The V gene's germline CDR1 is MGHRA and CDR2 YSYEKL. There are 13 residues in the CDR3. The CDR3 spells CASSHQINTEAFF.

The chain combines TRBV5-1 with TRBJ2-7; lacking DNA, the TRBD1 call made by TCRdb goes unchecked. This CDR3 has 13 amino acids. In germline, CDR1 is SGHRS, CDR2 YFSETQ. CDR3 amino acids: CASSPPSTYEQYF.

The gene calls are TRBV6-1 and TRBJ1-1; absent DNA, TCRdb's TRBD1 call cannot be checked. Germline CDR1 and CDR2: MNHNS and SASEGT. This CDR3 region has 15 residues. The CDR3 sequence: CASSPRFQGSTEAFF.

The CDR3 loop reads CAITRTGNTDTQYF. The rearrangement links TRBV10-3 to TRBJ2-3; TCRdb calls TRBD1, which cannot be checked without DNA. Germline CDR1 is ENHRY and CDR2 is SYGVKD. The CDR3 loop spans 14 amino acids.

The chain employs TRBV5-1 and TRBJ2-3; TCRdb reports TRBD2, a call that lacks DNA to check it against. The germline V gene has CDR1 SGHRS and CDR2 YFSETQ. CDR3 length equals 15 residues. CDR3 in amino acids: CASKGYAGYTDTQYF. The full variable domain, completed using reference TRBV5-1 and TRBJ2-3, is KAGVTQTPRYLIKTRGQQVTLSCSPISGHRSVSWYQQTPGQGLQFLFEYFSETQRNKGNFPGRFSGRQFSNSRSEMNVSTLELGDSALYLCASKGYAGYTDTQYFGPGTRLTVL.

This chain links TRBV6-5 with TRBJ1-1; the D call of TRBD1 rests on TCRdb alone, since no DNA is present to check it. The CDR3 is 16 residues long. Germline V lookup: CDR1 MNHEY, CDR2 SVGAGI. The CDR3 reads CASSLGQGARNTEAFF.

The chain's CDR3 is CASSPSAPGNTIYF. The rearrangement links TRBV12-3 or TRBV12-4 to TRBJ1-3. The CDR3 is 14 residues long.